This T cell receptor beta chain was observed in a study of cytomegalovirus exposure and HLA in healthy donors. Overall study: The approximately 680 first-cohort repertoires and the 110 or so validation repertoires shared the same platform, a later analysis reported. Study results and caveats: The study labeled fewer than 200 TCR beta chains cytomegalovirus-associated. First-cohort TCR clusters were later found to tend to co-occur in the 120 or so validation repertoires.

On this clone itself: Its antigen remains unknown.

The protocol was immunoSEQ multiplex PCR, while the TCRdb copy is restricted to in-frame clones and leaves out a portion. The table includes roughly 250,000 clones, around 85% detected once. With V trimmed by 1 base and J by 2 bases, 2 bases remained unmatched. The CDR3 has 15 residues. Germline V gene lookup returns CDR1 MNHNS and CDR2 SASEGT. The rearrangement uses TRBV6-1 and TRBJ2-7; 10 bases fit TRBD1. Input material: PBMCs. This clonotype was sampled from a woman under 40 in good health and CMV-seropositive. The chain's CDR3 is CASSEGGQGPYEQYF. In DNA, the CDR3 is TGTGCCAGCAGTGAAGGGGGACAGGGGCCCTACGAGCAGTACTTC.